Described below is a single TCR beta chain sequence and its context. Its antigen is unknown. These data belong to a study of OX40 agonist ivuxolimab in advanced cancers. As for the study in general: In this trial design, patients received ivuxolimab intravenously at 0.01 to 10 mg/kg every 2 weeks. Partial responses were recorded for three patients, including one with hepatocellular carcinoma and two with cutaneous melanoma. Notes on the study in general: The study observed clonal expansion of CD4+ and CD8+ blood T cells by week 6 at 0.1 to 3.0 mg/kg.

CDR3 size: 15 residues. Sequencing used immunoSEQ multiplex PCR; TCRdb keeps in-frame clones, though not all of them. Found here are approximately 66,000 clones, 88% of them singletons; the top ten hold under 0.7%. Here the sequenced sample was CD4+ or CD8+ T cells sorted from blood, taken in a trial of the OX40 agonist ivuxolimab. V gene TRBV21-1 combines with J gene TRBJ1-1; the D call of TRBD1 is as the table states it, not checked on the DNA. TRBV21-1 is flagged as a pseudogene. This clonotype originated in an adult with an advanced solid tumor such as melanoma, head and neck, liver or kidney cancer. CDR3 DNA sequence: TGTGCCAGCAGCACTCGACAGGGACGGAACACTGAAGCTTTCTTT. Protein sequence: CASSTRQGRNTEAFF.